This T cell receptor (beta chain) was identified during a study of T-cell reconstitution after alpha-beta-depleted transplantation in children. The germline V gene has CDR1 DFQATT and CDR2 SNEGSKA (reference sequence). V was clipped by 2 bases and J by 7 bases, with 17 bases between them. This CDR3 spans 15 amino acids. Unique molecular identifiers were incorporated into the prepared TCRbeta library. Each CDR3 protein is one row after TCRdb ran MiXCR on the PCR reads. The sample holds fewer than 150,000 distinct CDR3 sequences, roughly 23% seen once. This clonotype was picked up many times. This TCR came from a male patient aged 2-15 years who had a stem cell transplant for chronic granulomatous disease, so the T cells may come from the graft donor. The source material was PBMCs, mostly from graft donor cells, sampled 180 days after TCRalphabeta/CD19-depleted stem cell transplant. This sequence joins TRBV20-1 and TRBJ2-2; D possibly matches TRBD1 or TRBD2 (6 bases each). The CDR3 protein is CSARSQPGAGGELFF. The CDR3, as DNA: TGCAGTGCTAGATCTCAGCCGGGGGCAGGCGGGGAGCTGTTTTTT.